Presented here are 8 T cell receptor beta chains from one specimen sequenced in a study of T cell responses to AZD1222 COVID-19 vaccine. Only in-frame clones appear in the TCRdb table, and some are missing; sequencing was by immunoSEQ multiplex PCR. Of over 110,000 clones listed, around 91% are singletons. The sample here was peripheral blood, taken 28 days after the second AZD1222 dose. All receptors come from an adult who received the AZD1222 COVID-19 vaccine.

The chain employs TRBV15 and TRBJ1-5, with a tentative D call TRBD1 (6 bases). Germline V gives CDR1 LNHNV, CDR2 YYDKDF (reference sequence). CDR3 length: 16 amino acids. Trimming took 5 bases from V and 8 from J, leaving 22 bases between them. The CDR3 sequence: CATSPRRRDNREPQHF. CDR3 DNA: TGTGCCACCAGCCCCCGGCGGAGGGACAACCGAGAGCCCCAGCATTTT.

The rearrangement links TRBV28 to TRBJ1-6, with D possibly matching TRBD1 (5 bases). This CDR3 is 16 amino acids long. Trimming removed 7 bases from V and 7 bases from J, with 20 bases in between. In germline, CDR1 is MDHEN, CDR2 SYDVKM. This chain's CDR3 is CASTTWGRGENSPLHF. As DNA, the CDR3 is TGTGCCAGCACCACATGGGGAAGGGGTGAAAATTCACCCCTCCACTTT.

V is TRBV18 and J is TRBJ1-2; perhaps TRBD1 as D (6 bases). The CDR3 runs to 13 residues. Germline V gene lookup returns CDR1 KGHSH and CDR2 LQKENI. The V end was cut by 1 base, the J end by 3 bases, with 6 bases between. CDR3 loop: CASSPQGDYGYTF. The CDR3 DNA reads as TGTGCCAGCTCACCACAGGGGGACTATGGCTACACCTTC. The full variable domain, rest sourced from reference TRBV18 and TRBJ1-2, is NAGVMQNPRHLVRRRGQEARLRCSPMKGHSHVYWYRQLPEEGLKFMVYLQKENIIDESGMPKERFSAEFPKEGPSILRIQQVVRGDSAAYFCASSPQGDYGYTFGSGTRLTVV.

The V and J genes are TRBV2 and TRBJ2-1, with D hard to call. V was trimmed by 4 bases and J by 9 bases, leaving 16 bases between them. Germline V gives CDR1 SNHLY, CDR2 FYNNEI. CDR3 length: 14 amino acids. CDR3 sequence: CASSGQQTLPEQFF. As DNA, the CDR3 is TGTGCCAGCAGTGGTCAGCAAACACTGCCTGAGCAGTTCTTC.

The V call is TRBV28, the J call TRBJ1-2; a weak D match, TRBD1 (6 bases). The CDR3 contains 15 residues. Germline V gene sequence: CDR1 MDHEN, CDR2 SYDVKM. Trimming pared 6 bases from V and 7 bases from J, leaving 21 bases between. As DNA, the CDR3 is TGTGCCAGCAGGGGGACATTTCTGACTGGGGCTGGCTACACCTTC. Translated: CASRGTFLTGAGYTF.

The chain carries TRBV18 and TRBJ2-1; D perhaps matches TRBD2 (6 bases). This CDR3 contains 13 residues. Germline-derived CDR1 and CDR2 are KGHSH and LQKENI. The V end was cut by 7 bases, the J end by 9 bases, with 16 bases between. CDR3 sequence reads: CASYSPGLSEQFF. The CDR3 DNA sequence: TGTGCCAGCTACAGCCCGGGACTCTCTGAGCAGTTCTTC.

The chain joins TRBV6-4 to TRBJ2-1; possibly TRBD1 for D (6 bases). The CDR3 runs to 15 residues. V lost 0 bases and J 9 bases, leaving 15 bases between the germline ends. Germline V CDR1 and CDR2: MRHNA, SNTAGT. CDR3: CASSDSSRGSTEQFF. The CDR3 DNA reads TGTGCCAGCAGTGACTCGAGTAGGGGGAGCACTGAGCAGTTCTTC.

Comments on this clone: Other DNA sequences within the sample encode an identical CDR3. The rearrangement joins TRBV5-1 to TRBJ1-2; no clear D gene. V shed 0 bases and J shed 5 bases, with 5 bases lying between them. CDR3 length equals 12 residues. CDR1 SGHRS and CDR2 YFSETQ come from the germline V gene. Here the CDR3 reads CASSLDAYGYTF. The DNA of the CDR3 is TGCGCCAGCAGCTTGGACGCTTATGGCTACACCTTC.